Shown below are 27 T cell receptor beta chains from a single sample sequenced in a study of CD8+ T cells in alopecia areata. Stated treatment: oral pan-JAK inhibitor, 5-10 mg twice daily. Extracted RNA was reverse transcribed into cDNA, the sequencing template. Assay used: immunoSEQ multiplex PCR; TCRdb lists only in-frame clones, some missing. This sample has 90,000 to 150,000 clones, with 58% found just once. The sample was CD8+ T cells sorted from blood, taken at week 4, from a patient treated with tofacitinib. All receptors come from a human donor with alopecia areata.

This clone turned up a few times. The chain couples TRBV15 to TRBJ2-1; 9 nucleotides agree with TRBD1. Germline assignment: CDR1 LNHNV and CDR2 YYDKDF (reference sequence). The CDR3 extends over 14 amino acids. The junction had 10 bases not matched to a gene; V was cut back by 6 bases and J by 10 bases. This chain's CDR3 is CATREQGAGDEQFF. Here the CDR3 DNA reads TGTGCCACCAGAGAACAGGGGGCAGGAGACGAGCAGTTCTTC. Filled out from reference TRBV15 and TRBJ2-1, the complete variable domain reads DAMVIQNPRYQVTQFGKPVTLSCSQTLNHNVMYWYQQKSSQAPKLLFHYYDKDFNNEADTPDNFQSRRPNTSFCFLDIRSPGLGDTAMYLCATREQGAGDEQFFGPGTRLTVL.

V is TRBV13 and J is TRBJ2-5; a weak D match, TRBD2 (5 bases). V lost 5 bases, J lost 7 bases, and 11 bases lay in between. There are 12 residues in the CDR3. CDR1 and CDR2 from the germline V gene are PRHDT and FYEKMQ (reference sequence). The CDR3 spells CASSGQRRTQYF. The CDR3, as DNA: TGTGCCAGCAGCGGTCAGCGGCGGACCCAGTACTTC.

The chain combines TRBV27 with TRBJ1-2, with a possible D match to TRBD1 (6 bases). The length of the CDR3 is 13 residues. Trimming cost V 10 bases and J 4 bases, with 16 bases left between them. CDR1 is MNHEY, CDR2 SMNVEV, per germline (reference sequence). In nucleotides, the CDR3 is TGTGCCACCGCGCCCCAGGGGCTCTATGGCTACACCTTC. Residues: CATAPQGLYGYTF.

This clone occurred a few times. This chain links TRBV9 with TRBJ2-1, with 12 bases aligning to TRBD2. The CDR3 has 19 residues. V lost 0 bases, J lost 8 bases, and 15 bases stayed unmatched. Germline assignment: CDR1 SGDLS and CDR2 YYNGEE. The CDR3 loop is CASSVAFASGGAGPYEQFF. The CDR3 DNA sequence: TGTGCCAGCAGCGTAGCTTTTGCTAGCGGGGGGGCCGGTCCGTATGAGCAGTTCTTC.

The V and J genes are TRBV29-1 and TRBJ1-1, with TRBD1 matching over 8 bases. This CDR3 comprises 15 residues. In germline, CDR1 is SQVTM, CDR2 ANQGSEA. Trimming at V came to 6 bases and at J to 6 bases, leaving 15 bases not matched to a gene. This chain's CDR3 is CSVEPLRTGRPEAFF. The CDR3 region has the DNA TGCAGCGTCGAGCCCCTAAGGACAGGGAGGCCTGAAGCTTTCTTT.

In this sample, this clone turned up a few times. V gene TRBV11-1 combines with J gene TRBJ1-2, with D perhaps matching TRBD1 (6 bases). From germline, CDR1 is SGHAT and CDR2 FQDESV (reference sequence). The CDR3 sequence is 14 residues long. V was clipped by 5 bases and J by 2 bases, with 12 bases between them. The CDR3 loop reads CASSAVGTNYGYTF. Written as DNA, the CDR3 is TGTGCCAGCAGCGCCGTCGGGACAAACTATGGCTACACCTTC.

This rearrangement joins TRBV30 to TRBJ1-2; a weak D match, TRBD1 (5 bases). Germline V lookup: CDR1 GTSNPN, CDR2 SVGIG (reference sequence). CDR3 length: 13 amino acids. V lost 0 bases, J lost 8 bases, and 13 bases lay in between. The CDR3 region is CAWSVLDGAGYTF. The CDR3 DNA reads as TGTGCCTGGAGTGTACTTGATGGGGCCGGCTACACCTTC.

The chain joins TRBV9 to TRBJ1-2; 9 bases match TRBD1. The trim removed 3 bases at V and 4 bases at J, leaving 7 bases unmatched. The CDR3 consists of 15 residues. The germline CDR1 and CDR2 sequences are SGDLS and YYNGEE. CDR3 amino acids: CASSAPGQGSYGYTF. CDR3 nucleotide sequence: TGTGCCAGCAGCGCTCCGGGACAGGGTAGCTATGGCTACACCTTC.

The chain joins TRBV6-5 to TRBJ1-1; D possibly corresponds to TRBD1 (5 bases). The length of the CDR3 is 12 residues. The V and J ends lost 2 bases and 4 bases respectively, with 5 bases between them. CDR1 is MNHEY and CDR2 is SVGAGI in the germline V gene. The DNA for the CDR3 is TGTGCCAGCAGTTACGGGGGCACTGAAGCTTTCTTT. Encoded protein: CASSYGGTEAFF.

The chain couples TRBV30 to TRBJ2-3; 8 bases map to TRBD2. V lost 3 bases and J lost 4; bases outside the gene matches: 12. Germline V CDR1 and CDR2: GTSNPN, SVGIG (reference sequence). The CDR3 runs to 16 residues. The CDR3 DNA is TGTGCCTGGAGCCCCCTCGGGGGGGCCGTGGCAGATACGCAGTATTTT. It codes for CAWSPLGGAVADTQYF.

This clone was seen more than once but under ten times. The chain employs TRBV29-1 and TRBJ1-1; TRBD1 aligns across 7 bases. CDR3 length: 13 residues. Germline-derived CDR1 and CDR2 are SQVTM and ANQGSEA. J was trimmed by 6 bases and V by 7 bases; bases with no gene match: 11. CDR3 loop: CSGDNRDSAEAFF. For the CDR3, the DNA is TGCAGCGGTGATAACCGGGACAGTGCTGAAGCTTTCTTT. Full variable domain (remainder filled in from reference TRBV29-1 and TRBJ1-1): SAVISQKPSRDICQRGTSLTIQCQVDSQVTMMFWYRQQPGQSLTLIATANQGSEATYESGFVIDKFPISRPNLTFSTLTVSNMSPEDSSIYLCSGDNRDSAEAFFGQGTRLTVV.

This clone turned up a few times. This chain connects TRBV29-1 to TRBJ2-7; D is unclear. The V gene's germline CDR1 is SQVTM and CDR2 ANQGSEA. CDR3 length equals 13 residues. Trimming stripped 7 bases from V and 3 bases from J, with 16 bases between. The DNA for the CDR3 is TGCAGCGCCCGACTGAAAACAAACTACGAGCAGTACTTC. Its translation is CSARLKTNYEQYF.

A single count supports this clone. The CDR3 loop reads CASSPGQGSYGYTF. CDR3 DNA sequence: TGTGCCAGCAGCCCGGGACAGGGGAGCTATGGCTACACCTTC. This chain connects TRBV11-2 to TRBJ1-2, with TRBD1 identical over 10 bases. CDR3 length: 14 amino acids. Germline lookup yields CDR1 SGHAT and CDR2 FQNNGV. Unmatched junction bases numbered 4, after V lost 5 bases and J lost 4 bases.

CDR3 loop: CASSSDTFQETQYF. The CDR3 bases are TGTGCCAGCAGTTCCGACACCTTCCAAGAGACCCAGTACTTC. V gene TRBV6-5 combines with J gene TRBJ2-5; D gene unclear. V shed 4 bases and J shed 1 base, with 10 bases lying between them. Germline lookup yields CDR1 MNHEY and CDR2 SVGAGI. The length of the CDR3 is 14 residues.

This chain joins TRBV7-9 and TRBJ2-1, with 11 bases aligning to TRBD1. The CDR3 is 17 residues long. V shed 3 bases, J shed 6 bases, and the junction held 10 bases outside the gene matches. CDR1 and CDR2 from the germline V gene are SEHNR and FQNEAQ (reference sequence). CDR3 sequence: CASSFPRVGQGANEQFF. The CDR3, as DNA: TGTGCCAGCAGCTTTCCAAGAGTAGGACAGGGGGCCAATGAGCAGTTCTTC. Drawing the rest from reference TRBV7-9 and TRBJ2-1, the complete variable domain is DTGVSQNPRHKITKRGQNVTFRCDPISEHNRLYWYRQTLGQGPEFLTYFQNEAQLEKSRLLSDRFSAERPKGSFSTLEIQRTEQGDSAMYLCASSFPRVGQGANEQFFGPGTRLTVL.

The chain recombines TRBV15 with TRBJ1-1; TRBD1 aligns across 8 bases. The CDR3 sequence is 15 residues long. Looked up from germline, CDR1 is LNHNV and CDR2 is YYDKDF (reference sequence). J lost 4 bases, V lost 0 bases, and 4 bases had no gene match. CDR3 sequence: CATSRDGTGITEAFF. CDR3 coding DNA: TGTGCCACCAGCAGAGATGGGACAGGTATCACTGAAGCTTTCTTT.

The chain has TRBV29-1 and TRBJ1-2; D might be TRBD1 (5 bases). CDR3 length equals 12 residues. Germline V CDR1 and CDR2: SQVTM, ANQGSEA. V was trimmed by 3 bases and J by 3 bases, leaving 8 bases between them. DNA of the CDR3: TGCAGCGTTGATCTGGGACACTATGGCTACACCTTC. Protein sequence: CSVDLGHYGYTF.

The rearrangement joins TRBV6-6 to TRBJ1-2; no firm D call. V shed 2 bases and J shed 6 bases, with 10 bases lying between them. The CDR3 covers 13 residues. Germline V lookup: CDR1 MNHNY, CDR2 SVGAGI (reference sequence). The CDR3 spells CASSYGVSDGYTF. CDR3 coding DNA: TGTGCCAGCAGTTACGGGGTTTCGGATGGCTACACCTTC.

V usage is TRBV29-1 and J usage is TRBJ2-7; maybe TRBD1 (6 bases). V was cut by 3 bases and J by 2 bases, with 14 bases left in between. The length of the CDR3 is 14 residues. The germline CDR1 and CDR2 sequences are SQVTM and ANQGSEA. The CDR3 DNA follows: TGCAGCGTTGAGGATGGGACAAGCCCCTACGAGCAGTACTTC. It codes for CSVEDGTSPYEQYF.

The V and J genes are TRBV4-2 and TRBJ2-5; 10 bases agree with TRBD1. The CDR3 has 17 residues. The junction had 7 bases not matched to a gene; V was cut back by 1 base and J by 2 bases. Germline V lookup: CDR1 LGHNA, CDR2 YNFKEQ. CDR3 sequence reads: CASSQGPGTGAQETQYF. In DNA, the CDR3 is TGTGCCAGCAGCCAAGGCCCCGGGACAGGGGCTCAAGAGACCCAGTACTTC.

The V call is TRBV30, the J call TRBJ2-5; weak D call: TRBD2 (6 bases). Trimming pared 4 bases from V and 7 bases from J, leaving 10 bases between. CDR1 and CDR2 (germline): GTSNPN, SVGIG (reference sequence). The CDR3 covers 11 residues. This chain's CDR3 is CAWTPGGTQYF. In nucleotides, the CDR3 is TGTGCCTGGACCCCCGGGGGGACCCAGTACTTC.

This clone was counted only a few times. The chain uses TRBV29-1 and TRBJ2-7; tentatively, D is TRBD1 or TRBD2 (5 bases each). Germline V gene lookup returns CDR1 SQVTM and CDR2 ANQGSEA. Trimming removed 8 bases from V and 0 bases from J, with 20 bases in between. This CDR3 spans 15 amino acids. The CDR3 loop is CSIYRDGGRSYEQYF. CDR3 sequence (DNA): TGCAGCATCTATCGGGACGGCGGACGCTCCTACGAGCAGTACTTC.

The rearrangement links TRBV7-9 to TRBJ1-5; D gene uncertain. The CDR3 loop spans 13 amino acids. V was shortened by 8 bases and J by 6 bases, with 14 bases between the two germline ends. Germline V gene sequence: CDR1 SEHNR, CDR2 FQNEAQ (reference sequence). The CDR3, as DNA: TGTGCCAGCTCACCGTCTACGGCTCAGCCCCAGCATTTT. It translates to CASSPSTAQPQHF.

The chain links TRBV29-1 to TRBJ2-5; 7 nucleotides align to TRBD1. The CDR3 spans 15 residues. J lost 1 base, V lost 3 bases, and 8 bases had no gene match. Germline CDR1 SQVTM, CDR2 ANQGSEA. The CDR3 DNA is TGCAGCGTTGATGCCGGGACAGTGGTCCAAGAGACCCAGTACTTC. Amino acid sequence: CSVDAGTVVQETQYF. Full variable domain (remainder filled in from reference TRBV29-1 and TRBJ2-5): SAVISQKPSRDICQRGTSLTIQCQVDSQVTMMFWYRQQPGQSLTLIATANQGSEATYESGFVIDKFPISRPNLTFSTLTVSNMSPEDSSIYLCSVDAGTVVQETQYFGPGTRLLVL.

This sequence joins TRBV13 and TRBJ1-2, with a possible D match to TRBD1 (5 bases). There are 15 residues in the CDR3. Looked up from germline, CDR1 is PRHDT and CDR2 is FYEKMQ (reference sequence). The V gene lost 3 bases and the J gene lost 6 bases, with 17 bases spanning the gap. The CDR3, as DNA: TGTGCCAGCAGCTTCACAGGATGGGAGGTCAATGGCTACACCTTC. This encodes CASSFTGWEVNGYTF.

This clone has just a few counts. The rearrangement uses TRBV29-1 and TRBJ2-1; TRBD1 might be the D (6 bases). In germline, CDR1 is SQVTM, CDR2 ANQGSEA. Trimming took 6 bases from V and 4 from J, leaving 10 bases between them. The CDR3 consists of 12 residues. This CDR3 reads CSVDTGYNEQFF. The CDR3 DNA follows: TGCAGCGTGGATACAGGGTACAATGAGCAGTTCTTC.

The chain recombines TRBV4-3 with TRBJ1-1; no firm D call. The V end was cut by 0 bases, the J end by 7 bases, with 12 bases between. Germline CDR1 and CDR2: LGHNA and YSLEER. CDR3 length: 14 amino acids. DNA for the CDR3: TGCGCCAGCAGCCAAGATCTCGAGACCGTTGAAGCTTTCTTT. Its translation: CASSQDLETVEAFF.